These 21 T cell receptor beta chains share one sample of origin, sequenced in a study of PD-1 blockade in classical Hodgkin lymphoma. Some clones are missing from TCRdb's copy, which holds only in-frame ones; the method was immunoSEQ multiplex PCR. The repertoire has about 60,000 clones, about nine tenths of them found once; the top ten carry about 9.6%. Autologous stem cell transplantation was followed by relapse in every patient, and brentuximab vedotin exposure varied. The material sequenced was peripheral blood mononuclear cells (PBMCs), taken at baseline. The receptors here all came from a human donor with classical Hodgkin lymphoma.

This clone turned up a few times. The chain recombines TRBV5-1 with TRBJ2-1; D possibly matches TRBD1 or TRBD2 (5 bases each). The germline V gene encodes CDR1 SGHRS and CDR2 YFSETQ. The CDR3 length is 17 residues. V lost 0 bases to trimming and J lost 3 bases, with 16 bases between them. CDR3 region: CASSLAEGSSLYNEQFF. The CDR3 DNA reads TGCGCCAGCAGCTTGGCCGAGGGGTCCTCCCTCTACAATGAGCAGTTCTTC.

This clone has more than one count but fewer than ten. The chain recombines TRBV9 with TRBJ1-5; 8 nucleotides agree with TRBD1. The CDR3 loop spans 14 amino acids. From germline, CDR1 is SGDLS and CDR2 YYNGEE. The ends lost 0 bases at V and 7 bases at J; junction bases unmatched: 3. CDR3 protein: CASSVAGTGQPQHF. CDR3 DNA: TGTGCCAGCAGCGTAGCCGGGACAGGCCAGCCCCAGCATTTT.

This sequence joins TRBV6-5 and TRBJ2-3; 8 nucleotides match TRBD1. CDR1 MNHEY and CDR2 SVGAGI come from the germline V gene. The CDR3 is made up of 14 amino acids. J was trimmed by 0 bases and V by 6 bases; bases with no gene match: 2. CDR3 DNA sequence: TGTGCCAGCAGGCGGACAGGGAGCACAGATACGCAGTATTTT. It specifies CASRRTGSTDTQYF.

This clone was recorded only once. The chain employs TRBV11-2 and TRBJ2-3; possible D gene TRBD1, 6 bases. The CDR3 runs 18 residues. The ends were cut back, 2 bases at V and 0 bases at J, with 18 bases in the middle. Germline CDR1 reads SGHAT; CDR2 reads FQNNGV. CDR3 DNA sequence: TGTGCCAGCAGCTTAAGCTCGCAGGGGTTGACTAGCACAGATACGCAGTATTTT. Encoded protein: CASSLSSQGLTSTDTQYF.

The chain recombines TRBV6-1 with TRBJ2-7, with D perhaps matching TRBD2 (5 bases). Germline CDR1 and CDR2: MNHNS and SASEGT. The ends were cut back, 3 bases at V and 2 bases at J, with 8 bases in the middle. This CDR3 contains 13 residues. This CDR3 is CASSDRGPYEQYF. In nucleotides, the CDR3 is TGTGCCAGCAGTGATCGGGGTCCCTACGAGCAGTACTTC.

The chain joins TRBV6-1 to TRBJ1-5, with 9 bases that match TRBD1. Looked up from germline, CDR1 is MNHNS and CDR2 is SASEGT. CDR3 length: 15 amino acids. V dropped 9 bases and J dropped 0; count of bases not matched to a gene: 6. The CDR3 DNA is TGTGCCAGTCGCCCGGGACAGGGTAGCAATCAGCCCCAGCATTTT. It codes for CASRPGQGSNQPQHF.

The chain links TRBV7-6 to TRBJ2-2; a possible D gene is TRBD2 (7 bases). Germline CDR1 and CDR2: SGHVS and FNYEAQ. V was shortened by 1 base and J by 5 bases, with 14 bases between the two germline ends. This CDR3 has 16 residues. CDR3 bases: TGTGCCAGCAGCTTAGTGCCGAGGGGGGGGACCGGGGAGCTGTTTTTT. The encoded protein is CASSLVPRGGTGELFF.

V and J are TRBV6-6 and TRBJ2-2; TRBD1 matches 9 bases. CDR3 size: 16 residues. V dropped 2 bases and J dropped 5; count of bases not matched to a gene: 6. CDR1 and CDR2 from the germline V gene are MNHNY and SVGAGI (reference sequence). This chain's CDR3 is CASSYGTGSKTGELFF. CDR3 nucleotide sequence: TGTGCCAGCAGTTACGGGACAGGGAGCAAAACCGGGGAGCTGTTTTTT.

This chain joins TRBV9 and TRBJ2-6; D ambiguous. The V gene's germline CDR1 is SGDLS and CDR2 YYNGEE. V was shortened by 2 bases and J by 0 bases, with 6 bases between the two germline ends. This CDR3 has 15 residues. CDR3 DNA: TGTGCCAGCAGCGTGGCGTCCTCTGGGGCCAACGTCCTGACTTTC. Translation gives CASSVASSGANVLTF.

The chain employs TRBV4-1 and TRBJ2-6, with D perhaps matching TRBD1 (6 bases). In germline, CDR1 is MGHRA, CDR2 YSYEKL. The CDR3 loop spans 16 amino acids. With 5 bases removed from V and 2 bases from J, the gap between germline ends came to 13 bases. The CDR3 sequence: CASSDERTAGANVLTF. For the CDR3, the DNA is TGCGCCAGCAGCGACGAGAGGACAGCTGGGGCCAACGTCCTGACTTTC.

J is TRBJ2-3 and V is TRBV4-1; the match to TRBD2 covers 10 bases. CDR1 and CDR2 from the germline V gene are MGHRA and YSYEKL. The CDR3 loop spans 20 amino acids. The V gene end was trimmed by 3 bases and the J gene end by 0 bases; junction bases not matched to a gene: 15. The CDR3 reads CASSHRRLAGASGSTDTQYF. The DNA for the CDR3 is TGCGCCAGCAGCCACCGAAGGCTAGCGGGAGCCTCGGGAAGCACAGATACGCAGTATTTT.

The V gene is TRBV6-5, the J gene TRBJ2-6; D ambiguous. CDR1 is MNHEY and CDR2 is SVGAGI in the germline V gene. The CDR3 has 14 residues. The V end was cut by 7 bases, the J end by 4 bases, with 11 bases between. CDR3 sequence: CASTAFEGANVLTF. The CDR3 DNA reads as TGTGCCAGCACCGCCTTTGAAGGGGCCAACGTCCTGACTTTC.

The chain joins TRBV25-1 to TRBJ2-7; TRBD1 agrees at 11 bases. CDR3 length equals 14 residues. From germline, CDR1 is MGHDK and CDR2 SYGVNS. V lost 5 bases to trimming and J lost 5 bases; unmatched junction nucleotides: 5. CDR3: CASSIGTGGHEQYF. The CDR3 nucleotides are TGTGCCAGCAGTATCGGGACAGGGGGTCACGAGCAGTACTTC.

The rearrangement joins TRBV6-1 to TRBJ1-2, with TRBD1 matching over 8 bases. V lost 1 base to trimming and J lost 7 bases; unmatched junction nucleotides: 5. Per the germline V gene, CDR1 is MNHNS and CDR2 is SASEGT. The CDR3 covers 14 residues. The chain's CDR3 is CASSEEAGGSGYTF. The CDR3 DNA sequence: TGTGCCAGCAGTGAAGAGGCAGGGGGCTCTGGCTACACCTTC.

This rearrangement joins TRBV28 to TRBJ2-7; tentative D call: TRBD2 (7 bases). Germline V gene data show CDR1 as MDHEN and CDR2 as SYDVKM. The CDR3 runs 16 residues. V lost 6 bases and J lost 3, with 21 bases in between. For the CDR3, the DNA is TGTGCCAGCAGGCCCCAGGTAGGGGGGGCCCACTACGAGCAGTACTTC. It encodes CASRPQVGGAHYEQYF.

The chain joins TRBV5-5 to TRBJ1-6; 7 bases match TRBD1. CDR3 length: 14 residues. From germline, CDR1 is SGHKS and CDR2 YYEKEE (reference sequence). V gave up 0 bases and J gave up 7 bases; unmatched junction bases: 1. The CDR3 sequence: CASSLVTGNSPLHF. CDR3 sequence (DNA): TGTGCCAGCAGCTTGGTGACAGGGAATTCACCCCTCCACTTT.

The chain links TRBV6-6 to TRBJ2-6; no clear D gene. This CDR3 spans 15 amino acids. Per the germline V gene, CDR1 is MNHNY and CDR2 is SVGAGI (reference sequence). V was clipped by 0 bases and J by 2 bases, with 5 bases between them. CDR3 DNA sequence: TGTGCCAGCAGTTACTCTTGGGCTGGGGCCAACGTCCTGACTTTC. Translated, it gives CASSYSWAGANVLTF.

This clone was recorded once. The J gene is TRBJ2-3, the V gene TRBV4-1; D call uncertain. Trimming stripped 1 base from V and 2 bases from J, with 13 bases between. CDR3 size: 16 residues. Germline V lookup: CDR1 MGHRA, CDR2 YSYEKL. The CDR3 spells CASSQVDRRHTDTQYF. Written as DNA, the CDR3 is TGCGCCAGCAGCCAAGTTGACCGCCGCCACACAGATACGCAGTATTTT.

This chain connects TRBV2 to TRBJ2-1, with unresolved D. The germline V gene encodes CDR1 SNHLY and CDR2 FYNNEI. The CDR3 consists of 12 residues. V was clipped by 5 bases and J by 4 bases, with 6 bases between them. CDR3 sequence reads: CASSNRYNEQFF. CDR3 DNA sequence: TGTGCCAGCAGTAACAGATACAATGAGCAGTTCTTC. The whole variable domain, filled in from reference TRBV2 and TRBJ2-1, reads EPEVTQTPSHQVTQMGQEVILRCVPISNHLYFYWYRQILGQKVEFLVSFYNNEISEKSEIFDDQFSVERPDGSNFTLKIRSTKLEDSAMYFCASSNRYNEQFFGPGTRLTVL.

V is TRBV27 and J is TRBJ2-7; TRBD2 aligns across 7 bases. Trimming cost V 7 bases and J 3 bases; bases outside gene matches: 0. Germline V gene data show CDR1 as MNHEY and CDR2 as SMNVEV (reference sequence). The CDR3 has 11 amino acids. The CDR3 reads CASTSGYEQYF. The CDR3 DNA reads TGTGCCAGCACTAGCGGCTACGAGCAGTACTTC.

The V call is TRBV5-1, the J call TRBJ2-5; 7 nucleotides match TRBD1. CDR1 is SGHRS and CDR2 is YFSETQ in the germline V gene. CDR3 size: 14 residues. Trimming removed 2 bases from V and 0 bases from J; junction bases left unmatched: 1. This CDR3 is CASSLQGYQETQYF. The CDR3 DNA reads TGCGCCAGCAGCTTACAGGGGTACCAAGAGACCCAGTACTTC.